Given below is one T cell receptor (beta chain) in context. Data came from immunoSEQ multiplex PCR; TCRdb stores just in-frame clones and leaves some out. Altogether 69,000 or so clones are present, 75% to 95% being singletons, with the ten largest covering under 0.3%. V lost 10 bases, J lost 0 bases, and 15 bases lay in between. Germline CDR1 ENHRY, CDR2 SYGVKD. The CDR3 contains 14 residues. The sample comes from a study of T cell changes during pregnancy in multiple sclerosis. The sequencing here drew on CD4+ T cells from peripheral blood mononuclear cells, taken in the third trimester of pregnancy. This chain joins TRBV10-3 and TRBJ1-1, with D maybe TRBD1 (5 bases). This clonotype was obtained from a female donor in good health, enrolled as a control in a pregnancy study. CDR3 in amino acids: CATAADSLNTEAFF. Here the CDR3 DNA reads TGTGCCACCGCCGCAGACAGTTTGAACACTGAAGCTTTCTTT.